This record looks at one T cell receptor beta chain sequence and its context. The data were obtained in a study of blood T cell repertoires in COVID-19. In the study overall: Material from acute and convalescent COVID-19 was sourced from the United States, Italy and Spain. T cells, B-cell-depleted T cells, or PBMCs provided the cDNA or gDNA that served as material.

Germline V gives CDR1 SGHTA, CDR2 FQGTGA. Trimming took 5 bases from V and 8 from J, leaving 30 bases between them. CDR3 length: 18 residues. Per the original data handling: Estimated nucleated cell counts came from reference gene primer amplification. The protocol was immunoSEQ multiplex PCR, while the TCRdb copy is restricted to in-frame clones and leaves out a portion. The V and J calls and clone size come from that table; D and trimming were worked out from the DNA. The sample lists tens of thousands of clones, 74% occurring once. This TCR derives from a woman of 80 years or more with acute or convalescent COVID-19. The chain employs TRBV7-3 and TRBJ1-2; D is perhaps TRBD1 (6 bases). Sequencing was carried out using peripheral blood. CDR3 protein: CASSSTSRGTGTPVGYTF. The DNA for the CDR3 is TGTGCCAGCAGCAGCACCTCCCGCGGAACCGGGACACCCGTGGGCTACACCTTC.